The clone carrying this T cell receptor (beta chain) has just a few counts. This record comes from a study of cytomegalovirus exposure and HLA in healthy donors. About the research overall: Among about 179 million T cells, an earlier analysis found 95 million to 140 million unique TCR beta sequences.

In germline, CDR1 is SGHAT, CDR2 FQNNGV. The V gene lost 1 base and the J gene lost 2 bases, with 12 bases spanning the gap. The CDR3 loop spans 15 amino acids. Primers included in the PCR were 60 Vbeta and 13 Jbeta primers. Original methodology: There were about 80 million unique TCR beta chains by a later count, and about 12 million of them were shared. Measured with immunoSEQ multiplex PCR; TCRdb has only the in-frame clones, and not every one. V and J calls and clone size are given by that table; D and trimming were obtained from the DNA. Seen here are under 200,000 clones, more than 65% observed once, and the top ten hold 2.5% to 3%.

This receptor was identified in a woman in her forties in good health and CMV-seropositive. V is TRBV11-2 and J is TRBJ2-7; weak D call: TRBD1 (5 bases). Sequencing used PBMCs. The CDR3 region has the DNA TGTGCCAGCAGCTTAGGAATACACAGGCCCTACGAGCAGTACTTC. It yields the protein CASSLGIHRPYEQYF. The full variable domain, with the rest looked up from reference TRBV11-2 and TRBJ2-7, is EAGVAQSPRYKIIEKRQSVAFWCNPISGHATLYWYQQILGQGPKLLIQFQNNGVVDDSQLPKDRFSAERLKGVDSTLKIQPAKLEDSAVYLCASSLGIHRPYEQYFGPGTRLTVT.